These 21 T cell receptor beta chains were all obtained from the same sample, sequenced in a study of blood T cell repertoires in COVID-19. The protocol was immunoSEQ multiplex PCR, while the TCRdb copy is restricted to in-frame clones and leaves out a portion. The sample yields roughly 340,000 clones, about 90% seen once. The specimen sequenced was peripheral blood. The receptors shown here come from a woman aged 50 to 60 with COVID-19, enrolled during active disease.

As DNA, the CDR3 is TGTGCCAGCAGTCGGACAGGCCCTCCGTACGAGCAGTACTTC. It translates to CASSRTGPPYEQYF. The chain joins TRBV7-8 to TRBJ2-7; the match to TRBD1 covers 7 bases. V lost 6 bases, J lost 4 bases, and 9 bases stayed unmatched. The germline gives CDR1 SGHVS, CDR2 FQNEAQ. There are 14 residues in the CDR3.

This sequence joins TRBV24-1 and TRBJ1-4; 8 nucleotides agree with TRBD1. The CDR3 runs to 17 residues. The germline CDR1 and CDR2 sequences are KGHDR and SFDVKD. V was pared by 2 bases and J by 8 bases, with 12 bases of the junction left unmatched. The CDR3 DNA reads TGTGCCACCAGTGATTCCTACTCGACAGGGGAGAGGGAAAAACTGTTTTTT. Its translation: CATSDSYSTGEREKLFF.

J is TRBJ1-1 and V is TRBV30; D gene unclear. Per the germline V gene, CDR1 is GTSNPN and CDR2 is SVGIG (reference sequence). The CDR3 is 10 residues long. Trimming stripped 8 bases from V and 10 bases from J, with 14 bases between. The chain's CDR3 is CAVEELGAFF. In DNA form, the CDR3 reads TGTGCCGTCGAGGAACTAGGAGCTTTCTTT.

The chain is built from TRBV11-2 and TRBJ1-2; D perhaps matches TRBD1 (6 bases). Germline V gene data show CDR1 as SGHAT and CDR2 as FQNNGV. Trimming took off 5 bases at V and 2 bases at J, with 9 bases between the two ends. CDR3 length equals 13 residues. The CDR3 nucleotides are TGTGCCAGCAGCCGGACAGCCAACTATGGCTACACCTTC. It codes for CASSRTANYGYTF.

The chain links TRBV29-1 to TRBJ2-3; 9 nucleotides align to TRBD2. Germline values: CDR1 SQVTM, CDR2 ANQGSEA. The CDR3 is 13 residues long. Trimming cost V 1 base and J 7 bases; bases outside gene matches: 3. CDR3 sequence: CSVEGTSEYTQYF. For the CDR3, the DNA is TGCAGCGTTGAAGGGACTAGCGAATATACGCAGTATTTT.

In this sample, this clone turned up once. This rearrangement joins TRBV19 to TRBJ2-1; 9 bases map to TRBD2. The germline gives CDR1 LNHDA, CDR2 SQIVND (reference sequence). The V and J ends lost 3 bases and 2 bases, in that order; junction bases with no gene match: 5. CDR3 size: 16 residues. The CDR3 loop reads CASSMRAGGTYNEQFF. CDR3 nucleotide sequence: TGTGCCAGTAGTATGCGGGCGGGAGGGACCTACAATGAGCAGTTCTTC.

This chain joins TRBV11-2 and TRBJ2-1; 7 bases match TRBD2. V lost 3 bases and J lost 5; bases outside the gene matches: 4. The V gene's germline CDR1 is SGHAT and CDR2 FQNNGV. This CDR3 spans 14 amino acids. The CDR3 nucleotides are TGTGCCAGCAGCTTTACCCGGGGGGACAATGAGCAGTTCTTC. Protein product: CASSFTRGDNEQFF.

In this sample, this clone turned up once. The V call is TRBV6-5, the J call TRBJ2-5; weak D call: TRBD1 (6 bases). CDR3 length equals 14 residues. Trimming shortened V by 4 bases and J by 2 bases, and 11 bases separated the two germline ends. Germline CDR1 reads MNHEY; CDR2 reads SVGAGI. The CDR3 loop reads CASSFGTPQETQYF. As DNA, the CDR3 is TGTGCCAGCAGTTTTGGGACACCTCAAGAGACCCAGTACTTC.

The chain recombines TRBV3-1 (or the pseudogene TRBV3-2) with TRBJ1-1; 8 nucleotides align to TRBD1. This CDR3 comprises 12 residues. Germline V lookup: CDR1 LGHDT, CDR2 YNNKEL (reference sequence). Unmatched junction bases numbered 3, after V lost 4 bases and J lost 8 bases. CDR3 residues: CASSRGQGEAFF. In DNA, the CDR3 is TGTGCCAGCAGCCGAGGACAGGGCGAAGCTTTCTTT.

The chain has TRBV5-1 and TRBJ2-5; 11 bases match TRBD1. From germline, CDR1 is SGHRS and CDR2 YFSETQ. Trimming took 7 bases from V and 4 from J; bases not matched to a gene: 0. This CDR3 has 12 residues. The CDR3 loop is CASGTGGETQYF. DNA for the CDR3: TGCGCCAGCGGGACAGGGGGAGAGACCCAGTACTTC.

The chain employs TRBV27 and TRBJ1-1, with D perhaps TRBD1 (6 bases). The germline CDR1 and CDR2 sequences are MNHEY and SMNVEV (reference sequence). Deletions cut 3 bases from V and 5 bases from J, with 13 bases between. The CDR3 covers 14 residues. CDR3 sequence (DNA): TGTGCCAGCAGTTTCCAGGGGCGCGCTACTGAAGCTTTCTTT. It codes for CASSFQGRATEAFF.

V is TRBV18 and J is TRBJ1-1; the D is unclear. There are 16 residues in the CDR3. Germline CDR1 reads KGHSH; CDR2 reads LQKENI. Trimming shortened V by 3 bases and J by 5 bases, and 19 bases separated the two germline ends. The CDR3 region is CASSPLHRTSGTEAFF. The CDR3 nucleotides read TGTGCCAGCTCACCGCTCCATCGAACTTCAGGAACTGAAGCTTTCTTT.

The V gene is TRBV4-3, the J gene TRBJ2-7; a possible D gene is TRBD2 (6 bases). In germline, CDR1 is LGHNA, CDR2 YSLEER. V lost 0 bases and J lost 4, with 13 bases in between. The CDR3 totals 15 residues. The CDR3 nucleotides are TGCGCCAGCAGCCAAGAGCGGGACGGTGGTTACGAGCAGTACTTC. It specifies CASSQERDGGYEQYF.

This chain connects TRBV5-5 to TRBJ2-1; maybe TRBD2 (6 bases). The CDR3 spans 16 residues. Germline V gives CDR1 SGHKS, CDR2 YYEKEE (reference sequence). V was trimmed by 0 bases and J by 4 bases, leaving 14 bases between them. In nucleotides, the CDR3 is TGTGCCAGCAGCTTGGTGGCGGGAACAACGTACAATGAGCAGTTCTTC. It translates to CASSLVAGTTYNEQFF. Looking up the rest from reference TRBV5-5 and TRBJ2-1 gives the full variable domain: DAGVTQSPTHLIKTRGQQVTLRCSPISGHKSVSWYQQVLGQGPQFIFQYYEKEERGRGNFPDRFSARQFPNYSSELNVNALLLGDSALYLCASSLVAGTTYNEQFFGPGTRLTVL.

J is TRBJ1-1 and V is TRBV5-4; weak D call: TRBD1 (5 bases). Trimming left V 4 bases short and J 4 bases short, with 11 bases between. Germline V CDR1 and CDR2: SGHNT, YYREEE (reference sequence). This CDR3 contains 13 residues. The DNA for the CDR3 is TGTGCCAGCAGCCTCGACAGTTTCACTGAAGCTTTCTTT. Translating gives CASSLDSFTEAFF.

The CDR3 DNA reads as TGTGCCAGCAGCTTAGGGCCAGGGGGCACTGAGACCCAGTACTTC. Amino acid sequence: CASSLGPGGTETQYF. The J gene is TRBJ2-5, the V gene TRBV7-7; 8 bases are shared with TRBD1. The length of the CDR3 is 15 residues. Germline trimming cut 1 base from V and 5 bases from J; bases unmatched to any gene: 6. Germline assignment: CDR1 SSHAT and CDR2 FNYEAQ (reference sequence). The full variable domain, with the rest looked up from reference TRBV7-7 and TRBJ2-5, is GAGVSQSPRYKVTKRGQDVTLRCDPISSHATLYWYQQALGQGPEFLTYFNYEAQPDKSGLPSDRFSAERPEGSISTLTIQRTEQRDSAMYRCASSLGPGGTETQYFGPGTRLLVL.

The J gene is TRBJ2-1, the V gene TRBV4-1, with 9 bases matching TRBD2. This CDR3 spans 14 amino acids. Germline assignment: CDR1 MGHRA and CDR2 YSYEKL. Trimming took 4 bases from V and 8 from J; bases not matched to a gene: 6. DNA of the CDR3: TGCGCCAGCAGCCCCGGCGGGAGGGCCGATGAGCAGTTCTTC. This gives the protein CASSPGGRADEQFF.

V is TRBV5-1 and J is TRBJ2-7; 10 bases map to TRBD2. The CDR3 has 16 residues. The V gene's germline CDR1 is SGHRS and CDR2 YFSETQ. V dropped 4 bases and J dropped 0; count of bases not matched to a gene: 7. The CDR3 loop reads CASSPGPSGSSYEQYF. For the CDR3, the DNA is TGCGCCAGCAGCCCCGGGCCTAGCGGGAGCTCCTACGAGCAGTACTTC.

The rearrangement joins TRBV4-1 to TRBJ1-1, with 8 bases that match TRBD1. Germline-derived CDR1 and CDR2 are MGHRA and YSYEKL. This CDR3 is built from 13 residues. J gave up 7 bases and V 3 bases, and 4 bases lay outside the gene matches. In DNA, the CDR3 is TGCGCCAGCAGCCAGACAGGGGCTGGTGAAGCTTTCTTT. Translation: CASSQTGAGEAFF.

This chain uses TRBV10-3 with TRBJ2-7, with 12 bases aligning to TRBD2. With 0 bases clipped from V and 1 base from J, the junction kept 7 bases outside the gene matches. There are 18 residues in the CDR3. CDR1 and CDR2 (germline): ENHRY, SYGVKD. CDR3 bases: TGTGCCATCAGTGAGTCTGGGGCTAGCGGGAGGGGGTCCTACGAGCAGTACTTC. Amino acids: CAISESGASGRGSYEQYF.

The CDR3 region has the DNA TGTGCTAGTGGTTCCCTACAGGGGAACACTGAAGCTTTCTTT. Translation gives CASGSLQGNTEAFF. The chain has TRBV12-5 and TRBJ1-1; weak D call: TRBD1 (6 bases). Trimming took off 4 bases at V and 1 base at J, with 10 bases between the two ends. Germline V gene lookup returns CDR1 LGHNT and CDR2 FRNRAP. The CDR3 has 14 amino acids.